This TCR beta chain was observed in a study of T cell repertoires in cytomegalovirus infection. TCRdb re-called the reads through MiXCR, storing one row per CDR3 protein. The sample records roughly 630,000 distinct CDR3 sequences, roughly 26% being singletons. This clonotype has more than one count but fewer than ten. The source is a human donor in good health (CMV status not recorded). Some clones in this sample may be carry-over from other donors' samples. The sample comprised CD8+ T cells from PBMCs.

CDR3 sequence: CASSPLYGSNQPQHF. Written as DNA, the CDR3 is TGTGCCAGCAGTCCTTTGTATGGGAGCAATCAGCCCCAGCATTTT. This chain uses TRBV28 with TRBJ1-5; D is unresolved. CDR1 and CDR2 from the germline V gene are MDHEN and SYDVKM. The CDR3 contains 15 residues. V dropped 5 bases and J dropped 1 base, with 12 bases sitting between them.